This TCR beta chain was found in a study of blood T cell repertoires in COVID-19 (dated by TCRdb to 2020 to 2021). At the level of the whole study: Collaborator samples came from the United States, Italy and Spain and covered acute and convalescent phases of COVID-19. The repertoires were released in a freely available public database intended as a resource for research on the immune response to SARS-CoV-2. Deeply sampled blood TCRbeta repertoires from subjects exposed to, actively infected with, or recovered from COVID-19 were included in the dataset. The material from the prospective study consisted of cDNA or gDNA derived from T cells, B-cell-depleted T cells, or PBMCs. Sample metadata almost always included a de-identified subject ID, COVID-19 status, age in years and sex. The samples were drawn from the first 160 participants of the ongoing ImmuneRACE study and from some 1,300 subjects provided by 6 global collaborators. Where HLA class I and class II types were available, the types were taken from metadata supplied by the sample provider, not from assay-based typing. What the work shows at the level of the full study, not this receptor alone: The quantity of clinical and demographic metadata differed by source and by participant and was supplied without curation.

TCRbeta CDR3 regions were amplified from genomic DNA using the immunoSEQ Assay, a bias-controlled multiplex PCR. Per the original workflow: The number of nucleated cells in each sample was estimated from the amplification of reference gene primers within the assay. Sequence reads were collapsed and filtered to measure the absolute abundance of every unique TCRbeta CDR3 rearrangement. For each sample, productive Simpson clonality was calculated as the square root of Simpson's diversity index over productive rearrangements. Held by TCRdb, this immuneACCESS table contains in-frame sequences only and omits some clones. Under half of the omission traces to an unresolved V gene where checked; the cause of the rest is unknown. V and J calls and clone size are those listed in that table; D and trimming were worked out from the DNA. The sample table contains over 250,000 clones; only one count was recorded for roughly 89% of them. The top ten clones comprise approximately 9% of the sample.

Participants in the prospective study were enrolled through a virtual design, were aged roughly 18 to 90 years, and lived in roughly 24 United States geographic areas. Cohort assignment in the prospective study relied on participant-reported clinical history from a screening survey and a study questionnaire. Recovered participants in ImmuneRACE Cohort 3 were defined as having two consecutive negative NP/OP PCR tests, clearance from a healthcare professional, or resolution of symptoms. Each participant in the prospective study had whole blood, serum and a nasopharyngeal or oropharyngeal swab collected by mobile phlebotomists. Prospective study participants could optionally give additional blood draws and questionnaires over a roughly two-month period. Prospective study blood samples were shipped either frozen or at room temperature before DNA extraction. At least ten counts were recorded for this clone. Which antigen it targets is not known. No base quality information exists; no much larger clone differs at one position.

Reading the germline V gene gives CDR1 SGHAT and CDR2 FQNNGV. The V and J ends are trimmed by 0 bases and 4 bases, leaving 9 bases between them. CDR3 length: 14 amino acids, cysteine to phenylalanine. This entry keeps only the CDR3 DNA: 42 bases, framed from base 1. Sequenced sample: PBMCs or T cells enriched from blood (not recorded which). The V gene is TRBV11-2 and the J gene is TRBJ1-2, with no D gene named confidently. The origin of this receptor is a young woman who had recovered from COVID-19. CDR3 sequence: CASSLDDTIYGYTF. The DNA is as follows: TGTGCCAGCAGCTTAGACGACACGATCTATGGCTACACCTTC.